These 14 T cell receptor beta chains originate from one sample sequenced in a study of blood T cell repertoires in COVID-19. Using immunoSEQ multiplex PCR, the repertoire was profiled, and TCRdb retains in-frame clones only, with some absent. The profile covers 200,000 to 250,000 clones, with 88% appearing a single time and roughly 2.7% taken by the ten largest. The source material was PBMCs or T cells enriched from blood (not recorded which). The receptor source for this set is a woman aged 30 to 39 who had recovered from COVID-19.

The genes are TRBV4-3 and TRBJ1-2, with D maybe TRBD1 (6 bases). Trimming cost V 0 bases and J 5 bases, with 13 bases left between them. This CDR3 region has 15 residues. The germline V gene encodes CDR1 LGHNA and CDR2 YSLEER. CDR3 DNA: TGCGCCAGCAGCCAAGATCGACAGGACTGGTATGGCTACACCTTC. Translating gives CASSQDRQDWYGYTF.

V is TRBV7-9 and J is TRBJ2-1; 7 nucleotides line up with TRBD2. The CDR3 is 13 residues long. Trimming removed 2 bases from V and 8 bases from J; junction bases left unmatched: 3. CDR1 SEHNR and CDR2 FQNEAQ come from the germline V gene (reference sequence). The CDR3 protein is CASSLTSGDEQFF. The CDR3 nucleotides are TGTGCCAGCAGCTTAACCAGCGGGGATGAGCAGTTCTTC.

This chain joins TRBV6-4 and TRBJ2-2; the D gene is possibly TRBD1 (5 bases). The CDR3 consists of 14 residues. Trimming removed 7 bases from V and 1 base from J, with 10 bases in between. Germline values: CDR1 MRHNA, CDR2 SNTAGT. CDR3 sequence reads: CASKPGKNTGELFF. The CDR3 nucleotides read TGTGCCAGCAAGCCAGGGAAGAACACCGGGGAGCTGTTTTTT.

The chain couples TRBV21-1 to TRBJ2-5; the table's D call, TRBD1, was not checked against the DNA. TRBV21-1 is recorded as a pseudogene. The CDR3 length is 17 residues. CDR3 sequence reads: CASSKATGRVLGGTQYF. CDR3 nucleotides: TGTGCCAGCAGCAAAGCTACAGGGCGGGTTCTTGGTGGGACCCAGTACTTC.

DNA for the CDR3: TGTGCCAGCAGCCTAATACTAGCGGGGGGGCCTACAGATACGCAGTATTTT. Its protein is CASSLILAGGPTDTQYF. The chain couples TRBV7-2 to TRBJ2-3; 13 positions agree with TRBD2. Germline trimming cut 5 bases from V and 3 bases from J; bases unmatched to any gene: 8. The germline gives CDR1 SGHTA, CDR2 FQGNSA. The length of the CDR3 is 17 residues.

This clone was picked up a small number of times. Other DNA sequences in the same sample also yield this CDR3. This sequence joins TRBV18 and TRBJ2-2; 7 bases align to TRBD2. The trim removed 1 base at V and 0 bases at J, leaving 2 bases unmatched. The length of the CDR3 is 16 residues. Per germline, CDR1 KGHSH and CDR2 LQKENI. Written as DNA, the CDR3 is TGTGCCAGCTCACCACGCGGGGGTGCGAACACCGGGGAGCTGTTTTTT. This codes for CASSPRGGANTGELFF.

CDR3 region: CASSYEGVGTNEKLFF. The CDR3 DNA follows: TGTGCCAGCAGTTACGAGGGAGTCGGAACTAATGAAAAACTGTTTTTT. The chain uses TRBV6-2 or TRBV6-3 and TRBJ1-4; D not certain. This CDR3 is 16 amino acids long. In germline, CDR1 is MNHEY, CDR2 SVGEGT. Trimming took 2 bases from V and 1 from J, leaving 11 bases between them.

J is TRBJ1-2 and V is TRBV7-6; possibly TRBD1 for D (6 bases). The germline V gene encodes CDR1 SGHVS and CDR2 FNYEAQ. CDR3 length: 15 amino acids. Trimming removed 1 base at V and 5 bases at J, with 14 bases between. The CDR3 sequence: CASSLETGPPYGYTF. The CDR3 DNA reads TGTGCCAGCAGCTTAGAGACAGGTCCTCCTTATGGCTACACCTTC.

The V and J genes are TRBV5-4 and TRBJ1-6, with a tentative D call TRBD1 (5 bases). V was cut by 0 bases and J by 6 bases, with 7 bases left in between. Germline CDR1 and CDR2: SGHNT and YYREEE (reference sequence). CDR3 length: 14 residues. CDR3 nucleotide sequence: TGTGCCAGCAGCTTGGGGGGCGCTAATTCACCCCTCCACTTT. Its translation: CASSLGGANSPLHF.

V gene TRBV10-3 combines with J gene TRBJ2-2, with D possibly being TRBD2 (7 bases). The V gene lost 9 bases and the J gene lost 7 bases, with 24 bases spanning the gap. This CDR3 has 16 residues. The V gene's germline CDR1 is ENHRY and CDR2 SYGVKD. CDR3 region: CAIGNGGPRTGGELFF. For the CDR3, the DNA is TGTGCCATAGGAAACGGGGGGCCCCGGACGGGCGGGGAGCTGTTTTTT.

The rearrangement links TRBV9 to TRBJ2-3; TRBD2 matches at 14 bases. The V and J ends lost 3 bases and 6 bases, in that order; junction bases with no gene match: 3. From germline, CDR1 is SGDLS and CDR2 YYNGEE. The CDR3 runs to 15 residues. The CDR3 DNA follows: TGTGCCAGCAGCGAGGGACTAGCGGGAGCGGATACGCAGTATTTT. This gives the protein CASSEGLAGADTQYF.

J is TRBJ1-6 and V is TRBV27; the D is unclear. This CDR3 has 12 amino acids. The ends were cut back, 3 bases at V and 7 bases at J, with 4 bases in the middle. Germline V lookup: CDR1 MNHEY, CDR2 SMNVEV (reference sequence). CDR3 amino acids: CASSFRNSPLHF. The CDR3, as DNA: TGTGCCAGCAGTTTCCGGAATTCACCCCTCCACTTT.

The chain is built from TRBV18 and TRBJ2-7; 10 bases fit TRBD1. Germline V gene data show CDR1 as KGHSH and CDR2 as LQKENI. This CDR3 comprises 14 residues. With 3 bases clipped from V and 7 bases from J, the junction kept 6 bases outside the gene matches. CDR3 protein: CASSPTGTGVEQYF. Written as DNA, the CDR3 is TGTGCCAGCTCACCTACTGGGACAGGGGTTGAGCAGTACTTC. The entire variable domain, with the rest obtained from reference TRBV18 and TRBJ2-7, is as follows: NAGVMQNPRHLVRRRGQEARLRCSPMKGHSHVYWYRQLPEEGLKFMVYLQKENIIDESGMPKERFSAEFPKEGPSILRIQQVVRGDSAAYFCASSPTGTGVEQYFGPGTRLTVT.

J is TRBJ2-7 and V is TRBV6-4; weak D call: TRBD1 (6 bases). V was trimmed by 3 bases and J by 6 bases, leaving 12 bases between them. The length of the CDR3 is 13 residues. Germline CDR1 is MRHNA and CDR2 is SNTAGT. The CDR3 sequence: CASSERLGGEQYF. CDR3 coding DNA: TGTGCCAGCAGTGAAAGGTTAGGGGGCGAGCAGTACTTC.